The 9 T cell receptor beta chains below all came from one sample that was sequenced in a study of T cells in tuberculosis. This table comes from immunoSEQ multiplex PCR, and its TCRdb copy is limited to in-frame clones, with some not included. The sample contains 85,000 to 90,000 clones, roughly 93% of which appear only once. Cells were sorted from thawed PBMC rested overnight and stained with GMM-loaded CD1B tetramer, viability dye and anti-CD3. The CD1B tetramers carried C32 glucose monomycolate purified from Rhodococcus equi. Material for sequencing was CD1b-GMM tetramer-negative cells sorted from PBMCs. Receptors originate from an adult woman with latent tuberculosis.

This chain connects TRBV5-4 to TRBJ2-2, with 12 bases matching TRBD2. The germline CDR1 and CDR2 sequences are SGHNT and YYREEE (reference sequence). V lost 4 bases to trimming and J lost 7 bases; unmatched junction nucleotides: 8. This CDR3 contains 16 residues. The CDR3 DNA follows: TGTGCCAGCAGCCCTAGCGGGGGGGCCTTGAGCGGGGAGCTGTTTTTT. Residues: CASSPSGGALSGELFF.

J is TRBJ2-2 and V is TRBV7-9, with D perhaps TRBD2 (5 bases). Germline values: CDR1 SEHNR, CDR2 FQNEAQ (reference sequence). This CDR3 has 15 residues. V was clipped by 0 bases and J by 8 bases, with 13 bases between them. The CDR3 sequence: CASSLAGEGRGELFF. In DNA form, the CDR3 reads TGTGCCAGCAGCTTAGCCGGGGAAGGGCGTGGGGAGCTGTTTTTT.

V and J are TRBV30 and TRBJ2-2; 7 bases line up with TRBD2. J lost 6 bases, V lost 2 bases, and 9 bases had no gene match. This CDR3 comprises 15 residues. Germline lookup yields CDR1 GTSNPN and CDR2 SVGIG (reference sequence). The CDR3: CAWSSGVSGAGELFF. The CDR3 DNA is TGTGCCTGGAGTTCGGGGGTCAGCGGGGCCGGGGAGCTGTTTTTT.

The rearrangement joins TRBV6-6 to TRBJ1-1; TRBD1 agrees at 8 bases. CDR1 and CDR2 from the germline V gene are MNHNY and SVGAGI (reference sequence). With 7 bases clipped from V and 4 bases from J, the junction kept 5 bases outside the gene matches. The CDR3 spans 13 residues. The CDR3 here is CASTDREGTEAFF. The CDR3 nucleotides are TGTGCCAGCACGGACAGGGAGGGCACTGAAGCTTTCTTT.

The chain recombines TRBV19 with TRBJ2-7; tentative D call: TRBD2 (5 bases). The CDR3 is 12 amino acids. Germline CDR1 LNHDA, CDR2 SQIVND (reference sequence). V was shortened by 2 bases and J by 7 bases, with 9 bases between the two germline ends. DNA of the CDR3: TGTGCCAGTAGTATAAGAGGGCAGGAGCAGTACGTC. Translation: CASSIRGQEQYV.

Turning to this clone: Relative to the germline gene, one junction end is altered; a read error may explain this. CDR3 in DNA: TGTGCCAGCAGCTTAGGTGGCCAGACTACTAACTATGGCCACACCTTC. Protein product: CASSLGGQTTNYGHTF. The chain carries TRBV13 and TRBJ1-2; D call uncertain. Germline values: CDR1 PRHDT, CDR2 FYEKMQ (reference sequence). The CDR3 loop spans 16 amino acids.

The J gene is TRBJ2-6, the V gene TRBV9, with D perhaps TRBD2 (5 bases). V gave up 3 bases and J gave up 4 bases, with 5 bases separating them. CDR3 length: 13 amino acids. Per the germline V gene, CDR1 is SGDLS and CDR2 is YYNGEE. CDR3 nucleotide sequence: TGTGCCAGCAGCGGAGGGGGGGCCAACGTCCTGACTTTC. This translates into CASSGGGANVLTF.

This clone was observed a single time. V usage is TRBV6-6 and J usage is TRBJ1-6; 10 bases are a match to TRBD1. The trim removed 5 bases at V and 10 bases at J, leaving 5 bases unmatched. CDR1 MNHNY and CDR2 SVGAGI come from the germline V gene (reference sequence). There are 14 residues in the CDR3. Here the CDR3 reads CASSTGQGVSPLHF. The CDR3 DNA reads TGTGCCAGCAGTACTGGACAGGGGGTCTCACCCCTCCACTTT.

The chain joins TRBV30 to TRBJ2-7; 8 bases are a match to TRBD1. Per germline, CDR1 GTSNPN and CDR2 SVGIG (reference sequence). The ends lost 2 bases at V and 3 bases at J; junction bases unmatched: 9. The CDR3 has 15 amino acids. The chain's CDR3 is CAWSHGQGRFYEQYF. The CDR3 coding sequence is TGTGCCTGGAGTCACGGACAGGGCCGATTCTACGAGCAGTACTTC.